This TCR beta chain was retrieved from a study of lymphopenia after photon versus proton radiotherapy (dated by TCRdb to the late 2010s). Regarding the study in general: The study compared the immunological effects of photon versus proton radiation therapy in patients with gastrointestinal tumors who developed high-grade lymphopenia. The cohort included 15 to 20 patients with gastrointestinal tumors who developed lymphopenia after receiving either photon or proton therapy. The goal of the study was to describe how the two radiation modalities differ in their effects on the immune system.

Concerning this clone: There is no known antigen for this receptor. The input lacks base qualities; no much larger clone sits a single base away.

The method was the immunoSEQ multiplex PCR assay. Alongside multiparametric flow cytometry, deep sequencing of rearranged TCR beta loci was used to profile the T cell repertoires. This is the immuneACCESS table as TCRdb keeps it, with only in-frame sequences that have V and J called. A part of the clones is gone; compared with another copy, unresolved V genes explain less than half, and the rest is unexplained. In this sample the table shows 15,000 or so clones, approximately 80% of which occur a single time. The ten largest clonotypes hold 27% of the sample. General study outcomes and caveats: During treatment, patients who received proton therapy stayed relatively stable, whereas patients who received photon therapy lost naive T cells and TCR diversity and gained effector/memory populations. After the lymphocyte count nadir, photon-treated repertoires showed oligoclonal expansion, especially of CD8+ Temra cells, which drove the drop in diversity. The authors looked at the survival association only in patients who died, and they framed better survival with proton therapy as a possibility rather than a demonstrated result. Across the cohort, an inverse correlation was found between a larger post-nadir drop in TCR diversity and overall survival time among patients who died.

The sequenced sample was peripheral blood, obtained from a patient treated with photon-based radiotherapy. This clonotype was sampled from a man aged 45-60 years with gastric cancer.

CDR3 loop: CASSESGNQETQYF. Here is the DNA: TGCGCCAGCAGTGAATCGGGGAACCAAGAGACCCAGTACTTC. The sequence is built from TRBV10-2 and TRBJ2-5; the D gene is perhaps TRBD2, from 5 matching bases. Relative to germline, V is 3 bases shorter and J is 0 bases shorter, with 8 bases between their ends. For CDR1 and CDR2, the germline V gene lists WSHSY and SAAADI. Taken from cysteine to phenylalanine, the CDR3 has 14 residues. Only the CDR3 DNA is retained, 42 bases long and in frame from the first base.